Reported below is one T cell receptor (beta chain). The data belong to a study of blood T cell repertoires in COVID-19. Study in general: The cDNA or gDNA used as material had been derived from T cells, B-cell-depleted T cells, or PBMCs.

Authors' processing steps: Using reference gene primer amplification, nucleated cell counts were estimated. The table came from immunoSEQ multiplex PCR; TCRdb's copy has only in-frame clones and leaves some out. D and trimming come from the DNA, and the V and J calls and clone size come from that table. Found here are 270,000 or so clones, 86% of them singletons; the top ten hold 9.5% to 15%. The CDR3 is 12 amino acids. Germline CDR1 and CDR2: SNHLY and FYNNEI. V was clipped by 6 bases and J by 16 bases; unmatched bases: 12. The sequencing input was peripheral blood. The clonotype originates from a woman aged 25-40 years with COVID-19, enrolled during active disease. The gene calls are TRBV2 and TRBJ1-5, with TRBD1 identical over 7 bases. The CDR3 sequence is CASSLGRDSHHF. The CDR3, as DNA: TGTGCCAGCAGCTTGGGCCGGGACAGTCACCATTTT.